Given below is one T cell receptor (beta chain) in context. The data are from a study of cytomegalovirus exposure and HLA in healthy donors. V gave up 4 bases and J gave up 5 bases, with 3 bases separating them. CDR3 length equals 11 residues. In germline, CDR1 is LNHDA, CDR2 SQIVND (reference sequence). Profiling relied on immunoSEQ multiplex PCR, and the TCRdb table lists in-frame clones only, not all of them. The data contain about 130,000 clones, roughly 89% of them singletons. The sequenced material came from PBMCs. This TCR derives from a woman between 18 and 29 years old in good health and CMV-seronegative. This rearrangement joins TRBV19 to TRBJ1-5; D uncertain. The CDR3 bases are TGTGCCAGTAGTACGGATCAGCCCCAGCATTTT. This gives the protein CASSTDQPQHF.